The present entry profiles one T cell receptor (beta chain) with its context. The data derive from a study of OX40 agonist ivuxolimab in advanced cancers. From germline, CDR1 is SGHVS and CDR2 FQNEAQ. Trimming cost V 5 bases and J 3 bases, with 7 bases left between them. The CDR3 is 12 amino acids. Here immunoSEQ multiplex PCR was the method, and the copy in TCRdb shows in-frame clones only, minus some. Here the sample spans some 80,000 clones, roughly 91% being singletons. The input for sequencing was CD4+ or CD8+ T cells sorted from blood, taken in a trial of the OX40 agonist ivuxolimab. The receptor comes from an adult with an advanced solid tumor such as melanoma, head and neck, liver or kidney cancer. The chain links TRBV7-8 to TRBJ1-1; no clear D. Written as DNA, the CDR3 is TGTGCCAGCAGCCGTGGATACACTGAAGCTTTCTTT. Encoded protein: CASSRGYTEAFF.